This TCR beta chain was sequenced in a study of spatial heterogeneity in lung cancer. The sample's time point: sample taken at primary tumor resection. Researchers sequenced whole RNA taken from tumor, nontumor lung or frozen PBMC without sorting. V lost 5 bases and J 6 bases, leaving 19 bases between the germline ends. Germline values: CDR1 SGHAT, CDR2 FQNNGV. There are 15 residues in the CDR3. This clonotype showed up many times. TCRdb reprocessed the 5' RACE reads with MiXCR, giving one entry per CDR3 protein. This sample has some 22,000 distinct CDR3 sequences, with 4.5% to 5.5% found just once. Sequences were derived from PBMCs, sampled at surgery. The chain uses TRBV11-2 and TRBJ1-1; D remains ambiguous. The TCR originated in a male donor with early-stage non-small cell lung cancer. This CDR3 reads CASSPSSSVISEAFF. CDR3 bases: TGTGCCAGCAGCCCCAGTAGTTCGGTTATCTCTGAAGCTTTCTTT.